This T cell receptor beta chain was identified during a study of STAT5B mutations in CD4+ large granular lymphocyte leukemia. Of note for this clone: Its antigen is not identified.

Study findings and constraints: Without putative leukemic clones, patient CD4-sorted repertoires remained more clonal than healthy CD4+ repertoires. Top patient clones used TRBV06 genes more often: 8/27 versus 2/35 in controls.

The protocol was immunoSEQ multiplex PCR, while the TCRdb copy is restricted to in-frame clones and leaves out a portion. The sample records around 33,000 clones, around 82% being singletons. CDR1 SGHRS and CDR2 YFSETQ come from the germline V gene. V lost 3 bases, J lost 0 bases, and 12 bases lay in between. The CDR3 loop spans 16 amino acids. The receptor comes from a human donor in good health. The chain has TRBV5-1 and TRBJ2-2; weak D call: TRBD2 (5 bases). The source material was CD4+ T cells from blood buffy coats. CDR3 nucleotides: TGCGCCAGCAGCTCGACCAGGAGGACGAACACCGGGGAGCTGTTTTTT. Amino acids: CASSSTRRTNTGELFF.